This T cell receptor (beta chain) comes out of a study of response to subunit inactivated influenza vaccine. General study points: The authors suggested that few new T cells are recruited per seasonal influenza vaccination.

This clonotype was observed a handful of times. What it binds is not known. Germline CDR1 reads LNHDA; CDR2 reads SQIVND (reference sequence). The ends were cut back, 5 bases at V and 2 bases at J, with 17 bases in the middle. The CDR3 length is 16 residues. TCRdb passed the RT-PCR reads through MiXCR, listing each CDR3 protein once. Counted here are approximately 530,000 distinct CDR3 sequences, approximately 7.6% occurring once; the ten biggest clones make up 10% to 15%. This clonotype was sampled from a man aged 45 to 75 who received an inactivated influenza vaccine. The chain recombines TRBV19 with TRBJ2-3; TRBD1 might be the D (7 bases). Sample: PBMCs from blood, taken roughly 24 months after vaccination. The CDR3 reads CASSLGAGQITDTQYF. The CDR3 DNA reads TGTGCCAGTAGTCTGGGTGCGGGACAGATCACAGATACGCAGTATTTT. Looking up the rest from reference TRBV19 and TRBJ2-3 gives the full variable domain: DGGITQSPKYLFRKEGQNVTLSCEQNLNHDAMYWYRQDPGQGLRLIYYSQIVNDFQKGDIAEGYSVSREKKESFPLTVTSAQKNPTAFYLCASSLGAGQITDTQYFGPGTRLTVL.